A selection of T cell receptor beta chains follows, all from one sample in a study of molecular identifiers for immune sequencing clone quantification. TCRdb fed the PCR reads into MiXCR, producing one record per CDR3 protein. There are 97,000 or so distinct CDR3 sequences in the sample; 20% to 25% occur only once, and 0.94% lies in the top ten. The sequencing input was naive CD8+ T cells from blood, with Jurkat cell RNA spiked in. These receptors were collected from a human donor in good health. Some libraries in this study had Jurkat cell RNA spiked in. Both conserved end residues are part of each CDR3. A D gene is named only where the DNA matches it firmly. Not all rows give a size; the values are once, few, many and, for expanded clones, a class.

CDR3nt,CDR3aa,v_gene,d_gene,j_gene,abundance
TGTGCCAGCAGCTTATCGAGACAGGGGCAAAATAGCAATCAGCCCCAGCATTTT,CASSLSRQGQNSNQPQHF,TRBV7-3,TRBD1,TRBJ1-5,-
TGCGCCAGCAGCTACCGGGACAGGGGAACAGATACGCAGTATTTT,CASSYRDRGTDTQYF,TRBV5-1,TRBD1,TRBJ2-3,few
TGCGCCAGCAGCCAACCCCACATGACAGGTAACACTGAAGCTTTCTTT,CASSQPHMTGNTEAFF,TRBV4-1,-,TRBJ1-1,many
TGTGCCAGCAGCTCCAGCGGGACAGCTTTTAACGAGCAGTACTTC,CASSSSGTAFNEQYF,TRBV9,-,TRBJ2-7,many
TGTGCCAGCAGCTTAGTCCAACTGCGGGGGGGCACCGGGGAGCTGTTTTTT,CASSLVQLRGGTGELFF,TRBV7-2,TRBD2,TRBJ2-2,-
TGTGCCAGCAGCCCCCTGGACAGGGATCAAGAGACCCAGTACTTC,CASSPLDRDQETQYF,TRBV13,TRBD1,TRBJ2-5,many
TGTGCCACCAGTGATCAACCCCGAGCCACTAGGTATGAGCAGTTCTTC,CATSDQPRATRYEQFF,TRBV24-1,-,TRBJ2-1,many
TGTGCCAGCAGCCCTAGCGGGACCTCCTTTAGCACAGATACGCAGTATTTT,CASSPSGTSFSTDTQYF,TRBV7-9,TRBD2,TRBJ2-3,many
TGTGCCAGCAGTTCGACTAGTTTCGTCGGGGATGAGCAGTTCTTC,CASSSTSFVGDEQFF,TRBV6-6,-,TRBJ2-1,few
TGTGCCAGCAGGGGATTCGGGCAGGGGGGAGGTCAGCCCCAGCATTTT,CASRGFGQGGGQPQHF,TRBV2,TRBD1,TRBJ1-5,few
TGTGCCAGCAGTTTATTTATGGACAGGCCCTATGGAAATTCACCCCTCCACTTT,CASSLFMDRPYGNSPLHF,TRBV27,TRBD1,TRBJ1-6,-
TGTGCCAGCAGCTCCGGACAGGCTCATGGCTACACCTTC,CASSSGQAHGYTF,TRBV5-4,TRBD1,TRBJ1-2,-
TGTGCCAGCAGCAACCCGGTGGGGGGGCGTACAGATACGCAGTATTTT,CASSNPVGGRTDTQYF,TRBV7-2,-,TRBJ2-3,many
TGCAGTGCTAGATCCCCGGACAGGGGGGGAGATACGCAGTATTTT,CSARSPDRGGDTQYF,TRBV20-1,TRBD1,TRBJ2-3,many
TGTGCCAGCAGCTTTTCCAGACGTTCCACTGAAGCTTTCTTT,CASSFSRRSTEAFF,TRBV5-6,-,TRBJ1-1,many
TGTGCCAGCAACCCGGGACACCCCACAGATACGCAGTATTTT,CASNPGHPTDTQYF,TRBV12-3/TRBV12-4,-,TRBJ2-3,many
TGTGCTAGTGGACCTACTGCGGGGAGGGACGGAGAGACCCAGTACTTC,CASGPTAGRDGETQYF,TRBV12-5,TRBD2,TRBJ2-5,many
TGTGCCAGCTCACCCACCGACACTGAAGCTTTCTTT,CASSPTDTEAFF,TRBV18,-,TRBJ1-1,many
TGTGCCAGCGGCCTCCTTGTGGGGACAGGCCCCTACGAGCAGTACTTC,CASGLLVGTGPYEQYF,TRBV27,TRBD1,TRBJ2-7,many
TGTGCCACCAGCGCCGTGGGACTAGGAAACAATGAGCAGTTCTTC,CATSAVGLGNNEQFF,TRBV24-1,TRBD2,TRBJ2-1,many
TGCAGCGTTGATGGGACAGGGATGAACACTGAAGCTTTCTTT,CSVDGTGMNTEAFF,TRBV29-1,TRBD1,TRBJ1-1,many
TGCGCCAGCAGCCAAGATTTGCCCGGAAGGGGGTACACCGGGGAGCTGTTTTTT,CASSQDLPGRGYTGELFF,TRBV4-3,-,TRBJ2-2,few
TGTGCCAGCAGCGTAGCTACTAGCGACGCTCCGAGCTCTGGGGCCAACGTCCTGACTTTC,CASSVATSDAPSSGANVLTF,TRBV9,TRBD2,TRBJ2-6,few
TGTGCCAGCAGTTGGACTCAAGCCCTCACAGATACGCAGTATTTT,CASSWTQALTDTQYF,TRBV28,-,TRBJ2-3,many
TGTGCCAGCAGCTTATGCGCCTCAGCGGGAGCCTCCTACGAGCAGTACTTC,CASSLCASAGASYEQYF,TRBV7-3,TRBD2,TRBJ2-7,many
TGTGCCAGCAGTACTTATTCCCTGGGACGGACCTACGAGCAGTACTTC,CASSTYSLGRTYEQYF,TRBV12-3/TRBV12-4,-,TRBJ2-7,-
TGTGCCAGCAGCTTGTCGAGCGCTGAAGCTTTCTTT,CASSLSSAEAFF,TRBV5-6,-,TRBJ1-1,many
TGTGCCAGCCGGACAGCGAAGGGGGAGCAGTACTTC,CASRTAKGEQYF,TRBV19,-,TRBJ2-7,many
TGTGCCAGCAAAGGATGGGCCGATAGTACAGATACGCAGTATTTT,CASKGWADSTDTQYF,TRBV28,-,TRBJ2-3,many
TGTGCCAGCAGTCCGTCAAGTGGGGGGGCTTACGAGCAGTACTTC,CASSPSSGGAYEQYF,TRBV27,-,TRBJ2-7,many
TGTGCCAGCAGTTCTTACGGGGGGGACACAGATACGCAGTATTTT,CASSSYGGDTDTQYF,TRBV9,TRBD2,TRBJ2-3,-
TGTGCCAGCAGCTTCGGACAGGGCTACGAGCAGTACTTC,CASSFGQGYEQYF,TRBV7-2,TRBD1,TRBJ2-7,many
TGTGCCAGCAGCTTCGGACAGGGAGGGATGCATGGCTACACCTTC,CASSFGQGGMHGYTF,TRBV7-8,TRBD1,TRBJ1-2,many
TGTGCCAGCAGCTTTATGACAGCAGATCCGGACCGAGGTGAAAAACTGTTTTTT,CASSFMTADPDRGEKLFF,TRBV7-9,-,TRBJ1-4,many
TGTGCCAGCAGCTTAGAACCCCTTGATCGGTGGCCCAAAAACATTCAGTACTTC,CASSLEPLDRWPKNIQYF,TRBV7-8,-,TRBJ2-4,many
TGTGCCAGCAGGGGAGGTGGAAACACTGAAGCTTTCTTT,CASRGGGNTEAFF,TRBV6-2/TRBV6-3,-,TRBJ1-1,many
TGTGCCAGCGGGGGCGCGAACACCGGGGAGCTGTTTTTT,CASGGANTGELFF,TRBV2,-,TRBJ2-2,-
TGTGCTAGTGGTTTGCCCAACTACTACGAGCAGTACTTC,CASGLPNYYEQYF,TRBV12-5,-,TRBJ2-7,many
TGTGCCAGCAGCCCGCTGGGGGGTGCGGGTGGTGGCTACGAGCAGTACTTC,CASSPLGGAGGGYEQYF,TRBV11-2,-,TRBJ2-7,-
TGCGCCAGCAGCCCGGGGACTAGCGGGGGTAAAGATACGCAGTATTTT,CASSPGTSGGKDTQYF,TRBV5-1,TRBD2,TRBJ2-3,-
TGTGCCAGCAGGACCTTACTAGCGGGATCTTGGTACGAGCAGTACTTC,CASRTLLAGSWYEQYF,TRBV27,TRBD2,TRBJ2-7,-
TGTGCCAGCAGTTACACAGCCACGGGGCTAGCCAAAAACATTCAGTACTTC,CASSYTATGLAKNIQYF,TRBV6-2/TRBV6-3,-,TRBJ2-4,-
TGCGCCAGCAGCCAAGTGCCAGTCACAGATACGCAGTATTTT,CASSQVPVTDTQYF,TRBV4-1,-,TRBJ2-3,many
TGTGCCAGCAGTCCCGGGACAGGTTGGTACGAGCAGTACTTC,CASSPGTGWYEQYF,TRBV6-2/TRBV6-3,TRBD1,TRBJ2-7,many
TGTGCCAGCAGCTCCTACTCCACAGATACGCAGTATTTT,CASSSYSTDTQYF,TRBV7-9,-,TRBJ2-3,many
TGCAGTGCAAGGGGACAGGGGCGCGATTTTTCCTACGAGCAGTACTTC,CSARGQGRDFSYEQYF,TRBV20-1,TRBD1,TRBJ2-7,-
TGCGCCAGCAGCCTGGAAGGGACTCTCTGGGAAAAACTGTTTTTT,CASSLEGTLWEKLFF,TRBV5-1,-,TRBJ1-4,many
TGTGCCAGCAGCGATGGGACAGATCGGCACGAGCAGTACTTC,CASSDGTDRHEQYF,TRBV9,TRBD1,TRBJ2-7,many
TGTGCCAGTAGTATAGATCACTGGACGGAAAGTGCCCACAATGAGCAGTTCTTC,CASSIDHWTESAHNEQFF,TRBV19,-,TRBJ2-1,-
TGTGCCAGCAGCCCCGGGACACAGGTCGTGGAGACCCAGTACTTC,CASSPGTQVVETQYF,TRBV7-2,-,TRBJ2-5,many